These 17 T cell receptor beta chains were sequenced from one sample in a study of control samples from healthy donors and cancer patients. Libraries were prepared by immunoSEQ multiplex PCR; TCRdb keeps only in-frame clonotypes and omits some of them. The sample records 25,000 to 35,000 clones, about nine tenths being singletons. What was sequenced was PBMCs. Receptors were obtained from a man aged 45-60 years with lung cancer.

The CDR3 coding sequence is TGTGCCTGGGGACAGATTAACTATGGCTACACCTTC. Translating gives CAWGQINYGYTF. This chain joins TRBV30 and TRBJ1-2; TRBD1 is a possible D gene (6 bases). Trimming took 5 bases from V and 1 from J, leaving 8 bases between them. Germline loops: CDR1 GTSNPN, CDR2 SVGIG (reference sequence). This CDR3 contains 12 residues. The full variable domain, rest sourced from reference TRBV30 and TRBJ1-2, is SQTIHQWPATLVQPVGSPLSLECTVEGTSNPNLYWYRQAAGRGLQLLFYSVGIGQISSEVPQNLSASRPQDRQFILSSKKLLLSDSGFYLCAWGQINYGYTFGSGTRLTVV.

This rearrangement joins TRBV10-3 to TRBJ2-6; perhaps TRBD1 as D (6 bases). CDR3 length: 12 amino acids. The V gene lost 7 bases and the J gene lost 8 bases, with 9 bases spanning the gap. CDR1 and CDR2 (germline): ENHRY, SYGVKD. The CDR3 reads CAIKGETNVLTF. CDR3 coding DNA: TGTGCCATCAAGGGGGAAACCAACGTCCTGACTTTC.

The chain has TRBV25-1 and TRBJ2-3; TRBD2 aligns across 9 bases. The CDR3 has 15 residues. V gave up 6 bases and J gave up 1 base; unmatched junction bases: 5. CDR1 MGHDK and CDR2 SYGVNS come from the germline V gene. As DNA, the CDR3 is TGTGCCAGCAGCTTAGCGGGGGACGGCACAGATACGCAGTATTTT. This sequence encodes CASSLAGDGTDTQYF.

This clone was detected once. The chain is built from TRBV6-5 and TRBJ2-5; weak D call: TRBD2 (5 bases). Germline CDR1 is MNHEY and CDR2 is SVGAGI. Between the trimmed V and J ends, which lost 6 bases and 4 bases, there was a span of 15 bases. The CDR3 length is 14 residues. CDR3 residues: CASSRTGIGETQYF. Written as DNA, the CDR3 is TGTGCCAGCAGCCGGACTGGGATTGGAGAGACCCAGTACTTC.

The V call is TRBV5-1, the J call TRBJ2-2; 9 bases are a match to TRBD1. Germline CDR1 is SGHRS and CDR2 is YFSETQ. Germline trimming cut 4 bases from V and 5 bases from J; bases unmatched to any gene: 9. The CDR3 length is 16 residues. The CDR3 nucleotides read TGCGCCAGCAGCGGAGGGACAGGGTATGAAACCGGGGAGCTGTTTTTT. Protein sequence: CASSGGTGYETGELFF.

V gene TRBV7-2 combines with J gene TRBJ1-4, with D perhaps TRBD1 (5 bases). The CDR3 extends over 16 amino acids. The V gene's germline CDR1 is SGHTA and CDR2 FQGNSA. Deletions cut 1 base from V and 9 bases from J, with 18 bases between. CDR3 sequence: CASSLGDHSMGQKLFF. DNA for the CDR3: TGTGCCAGCAGCTTAGGGGACCACTCGATGGGACAAAAACTGTTTTTT.

The chain is built from TRBV5-3 and TRBJ2-7; a weak D match, TRBD1 (7 bases). TRBV5-3 has ORF status, its function being uncertain. V gave up 0 bases and J gave up 5 bases, with 12 bases separating them. This CDR3 is 14 amino acids long. The CDR3 loop is CARSLGPGGNEQYF. The CDR3 DNA reads TGTGCCAGAAGCTTGGGTCCAGGGGGGAACGAGCAGTACTTC.

This clone was seen a single time. V usage is TRBV6-5 and J usage is TRBJ1-2; 9 nucleotides agree with TRBD1. CDR3 length equals 14 residues. The germline V gene encodes CDR1 MNHEY and CDR2 SVGAGI. The junction had 6 bases not matched to a gene; V was cut back by 6 bases and J by 4 bases. Here the CDR3 reads CASSGQGTGYGYTF. The CDR3 region has the DNA TGTGCCAGCAGCGGACAGGGGACGGGCTATGGCTACACCTTC.

The V and J genes are TRBV4-3 and TRBJ2-2; 8 bases are shared with TRBD2. Germline CDR1 reads LGHNA; CDR2 reads YSLEER. The CDR3 has 16 amino acids. With V trimmed by 5 bases and J by 7 bases, 12 bases remained unmatched. The CDR3 spells CASSMSGGGPHGELFF. The DNA of the CDR3 is TGCGCCAGCAGCATGAGCGGCGGGGGGCCGCACGGGGAGCTGTTTTTT.

The chain carries TRBV3-1 (or the pseudogene TRBV3-2) and TRBJ2-1; no reliable D call. Germline loops: CDR1 LGHDT, CDR2 YNNKEL (reference sequence). Trimming stripped 1 base from V and 6 bases from J, with 7 bases between. The CDR3 spans 13 residues. The CDR3 reads CASSQAGSNEQFF. The CDR3 nucleotides are TGTGCCAGCAGCCAAGCCGGGTCCAATGAGCAGTTCTTC.

V usage is TRBV7-2 and J usage is TRBJ1-1; D unclear. V was cut by 1 base and J by 0 bases, with 9 bases left in between. This CDR3 is 15 amino acids long. The germline gives CDR1 SGHTA, CDR2 FQGNSA. The CDR3 DNA is TGTGCCAGCAGCTTAGGCGGCCGGTTGAACACTGAAGCTTTCTTT. This sequence encodes CASSLGGRLNTEAFF.

Here the CDR3 DNA reads TGTGCCAGCAGTTTCGGAGGAAACACCATATATTTT. It translates to CASSFGGNTIYF. The rearrangement joins TRBV12-3 or TRBV12-4 to TRBJ1-3; no definite D call. V was cut by 3 bases and J by 4 bases, with 4 bases left in between. The CDR3 consists of 12 residues.

This chain connects TRBV5-8 to TRBJ2-5, with 7 bases fitting TRBD1. This CDR3 has 13 amino acids. V was pared by 4 bases and J by 3 bases, with 3 bases of the junction left unmatched. Germline V CDR1 and CDR2: SGHTS, YDEGEE. CDR3 in DNA: TGTGCCAGCAGCCCCGACAGGGAAGAGACCCAGTACTTC. As protein: CASSPDREETQYF.

V gene TRBV6-1 combines with J gene TRBJ1-2; D gene uncertain. CDR3 length: 17 residues. V lost 8 bases and J lost 7, with 29 bases in between. Germline V gene data show CDR1 as MNHNS and CDR2 as SASEGT. In DNA, the CDR3 is TGTGCCAGCGGTGGGGATCCAACCCGCGCACTAAAGGGTGGCTACACCTTC. Translated: CASGGDPTRALKGGYTF.

This sequence joins TRBV6-2 or TRBV6-3 and TRBJ2-7; TRBD2 matches at 10 bases. With 6 bases clipped from V and 7 bases from J, the junction kept 9 bases outside the gene matches. CDR3 length: 14 amino acids. Germline CDR1 is MNHEY and CDR2 is SVGEGT. In DNA, the CDR3 is TGTGCCAGCAGACCTAGCGGGGGTCTGGGAGAGCAGTACTTC. It translates to CASRPSGGLGEQYF.

The J gene is TRBJ2-5, the V gene TRBV7-8; perhaps TRBD2 as D (6 bases). This CDR3 has 14 amino acids. The ends were cut back, 1 base at V and 4 bases at J, with 10 bases in the middle. CDR1 is SGHVS and CDR2 is FQNEAQ in the germline V gene. The CDR3, as DNA: TGTGCCAGCAGCTTAGTTTCCGGGGGAGAGACCCAGTACTTC. Protein sequence: CASSLVSGGETQYF.

About this clone: The sample holds other DNA sequences that translate to the same CDR3. The V and J genes are TRBV11-3 and TRBJ2-1; D is uncertain. Trimming took off 5 bases at V and 5 bases at J, with 16 bases between the two ends. This CDR3 spans 15 amino acids. Looked up from germline, CDR1 is SGHNT and CDR2 is YENEEA. The CDR3 DNA is TGTGCCAGCAGCCCCCTTGCTAGTGGGGACAATGAGCAGTTCTTC. It translates to CASSPLASGDNEQFF. The full variable domain, in which reference TRBV11-3 and TRBJ2-1 provide the parts outside the CDR3, is EAGVVQSPRYKIIEKKQPVAFWCNPISGHNTLYWYLQNLGQGPELLIRYENEEAVDDSQLPKDRFSAERLKGVDSTLKIQPAELGDSAVYLCASSPLASGDNEQFFGPGTRLTVL.